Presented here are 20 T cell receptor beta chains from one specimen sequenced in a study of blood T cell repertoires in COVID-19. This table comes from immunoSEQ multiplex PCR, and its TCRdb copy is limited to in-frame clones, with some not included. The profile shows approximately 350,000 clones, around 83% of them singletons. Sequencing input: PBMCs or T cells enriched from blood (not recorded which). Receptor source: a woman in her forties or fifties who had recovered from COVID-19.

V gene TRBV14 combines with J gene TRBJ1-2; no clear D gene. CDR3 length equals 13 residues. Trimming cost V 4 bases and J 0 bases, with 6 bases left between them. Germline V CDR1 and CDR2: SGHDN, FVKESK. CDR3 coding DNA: TGTGCCAGCAGCCTAGCTGCTAACTATGGCTACACCTTC. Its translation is CASSLAANYGYTF. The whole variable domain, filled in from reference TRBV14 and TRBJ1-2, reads EAGVTQFPSHSVIEKGQTVTLRCDPISGHDNLYWYRRVMGKEIKFLLHFVKESKQDESGMPNNRFLAERTGGTYSTLKVQPAELEDSGVYFCASSLAANYGYTFGSGTRLTVV.

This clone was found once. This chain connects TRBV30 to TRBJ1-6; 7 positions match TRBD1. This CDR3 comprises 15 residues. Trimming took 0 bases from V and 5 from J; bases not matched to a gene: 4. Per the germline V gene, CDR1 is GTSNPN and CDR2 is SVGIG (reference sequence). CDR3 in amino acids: CAWSVDRADNSPLHF. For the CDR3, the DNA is TGTGCCTGGAGTGTAGACAGGGCAGATAATTCACCCCTCCACTTT. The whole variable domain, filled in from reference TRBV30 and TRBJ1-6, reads SQTIHQWPATLVQPVGSPLSLECTVEGTSNPNLYWYRQAAGRGLQLLFYSVGIGQISSEVPQNLSASRPQDRQFILSSKKLLLSDSGFYLCAWSVDRADNSPLHFGNGTRLTVT.

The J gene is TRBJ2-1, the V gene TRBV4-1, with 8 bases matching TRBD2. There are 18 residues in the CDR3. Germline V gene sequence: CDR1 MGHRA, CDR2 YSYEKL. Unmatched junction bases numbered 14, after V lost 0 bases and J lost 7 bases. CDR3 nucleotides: TGCGCCAGCAGCCAAGATCGGCCGGTAGCGGGACCCCAGAATGAGCAGTTCTTC. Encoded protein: CASSQDRPVAGPQNEQFF.

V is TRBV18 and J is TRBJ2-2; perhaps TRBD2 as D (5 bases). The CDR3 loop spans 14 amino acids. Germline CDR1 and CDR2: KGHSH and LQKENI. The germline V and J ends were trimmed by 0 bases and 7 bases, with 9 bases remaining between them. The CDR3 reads CASSPPSVGGELFF. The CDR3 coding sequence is TGTGCCAGCTCACCACCTAGCGTCGGCGGGGAGCTGTTTTTT.

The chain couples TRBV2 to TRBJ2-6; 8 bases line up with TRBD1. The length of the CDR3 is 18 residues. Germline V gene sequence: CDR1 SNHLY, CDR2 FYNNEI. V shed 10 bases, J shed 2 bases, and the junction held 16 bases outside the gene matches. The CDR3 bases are TGTGCCATCCAGGGGATCCGCCAGGGGGCCCCTGGGGCCAACGTCCTGACTTTC. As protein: CAIQGIRQGAPGANVLTF.

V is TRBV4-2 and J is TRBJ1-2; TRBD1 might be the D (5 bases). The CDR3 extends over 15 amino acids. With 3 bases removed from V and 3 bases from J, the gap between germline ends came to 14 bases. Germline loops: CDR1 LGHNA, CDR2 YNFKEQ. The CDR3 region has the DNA TGTGCCAGCAGCCATACAGGTATGGCTTACTATGGCTACACCTTC. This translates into CASSHTGMAYYGYTF.

The CDR3 is CASNDRNYGYTF. DNA of the CDR3: TGTGCCAGTAACGACAGAAACTATGGCTACACCTTC. The chain employs TRBV19 and TRBJ1-2, with TRBD1 as a possible D gene (5 bases). Germline V gene lookup returns CDR1 LNHDA and CDR2 SQIVND (reference sequence). The CDR3 consists of 12 residues. The V end was cut by 7 bases, the J end by 2 bases, with 8 bases between.

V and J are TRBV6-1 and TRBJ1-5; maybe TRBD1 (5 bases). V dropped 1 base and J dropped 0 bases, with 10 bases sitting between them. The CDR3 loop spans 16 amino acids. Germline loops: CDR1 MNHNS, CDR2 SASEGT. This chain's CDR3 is CASSEGTMYSNQPQHF. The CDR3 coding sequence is TGTGCCAGCAGTGAAGGGACAATGTATAGCAATCAGCCCCAGCATTTT.

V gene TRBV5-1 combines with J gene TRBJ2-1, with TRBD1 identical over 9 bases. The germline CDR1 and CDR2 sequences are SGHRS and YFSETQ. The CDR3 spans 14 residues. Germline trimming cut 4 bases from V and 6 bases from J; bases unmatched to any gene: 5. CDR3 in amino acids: CASSPGQGGNEQFF. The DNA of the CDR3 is TGCGCCAGCAGCCCGGGACAGGGTGGCAATGAGCAGTTCTTC.

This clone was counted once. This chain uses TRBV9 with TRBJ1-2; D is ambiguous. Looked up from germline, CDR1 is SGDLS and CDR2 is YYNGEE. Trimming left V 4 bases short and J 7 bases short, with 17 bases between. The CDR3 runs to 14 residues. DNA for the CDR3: TGTGCCAGCAGCCCCCAACCAGGCCCAGGTGGCTACACCTTC. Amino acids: CASSPQPGPGGYTF.

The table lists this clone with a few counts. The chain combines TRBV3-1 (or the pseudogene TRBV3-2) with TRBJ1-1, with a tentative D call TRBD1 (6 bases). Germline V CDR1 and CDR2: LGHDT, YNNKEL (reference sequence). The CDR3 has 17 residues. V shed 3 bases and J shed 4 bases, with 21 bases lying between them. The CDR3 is CASSHDPRGIAGTEAFF. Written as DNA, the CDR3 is TGTGCCAGCAGCCATGACCCGAGGGGGATTGCGGGCACTGAAGCTTTCTTT.

CDR3 in DNA: TGTGCCATCAGTGTACAGGGGCCAGGCGAGCAGTACTTC. Translated, it gives CAISVQGPGEQYF. V usage is TRBV10-3 and J usage is TRBJ2-7; the match to TRBD1 covers 7 bases. This CDR3 spans 13 amino acids. In germline, CDR1 is ENHRY, CDR2 SYGVKD. Trimming cost V 4 bases and J 6 bases; bases outside gene matches: 6.

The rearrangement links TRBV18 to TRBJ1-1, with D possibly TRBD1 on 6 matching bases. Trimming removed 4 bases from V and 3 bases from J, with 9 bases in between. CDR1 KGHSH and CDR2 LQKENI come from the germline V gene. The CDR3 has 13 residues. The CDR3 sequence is CASSLQGDTEAFF. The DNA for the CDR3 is TGTGCCAGCTCACTACAGGGAGACACTGAAGCTTTCTTT.

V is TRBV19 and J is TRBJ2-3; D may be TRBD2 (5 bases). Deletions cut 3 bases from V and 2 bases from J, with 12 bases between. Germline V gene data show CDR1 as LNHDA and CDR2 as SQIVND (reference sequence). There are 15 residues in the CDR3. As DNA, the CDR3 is TGTGCCAGTAGTATCGGGCTAGCCGTCACAGATACGCAGTATTTT. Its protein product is CASSIGLAVTDTQYF.

The DNA for the CDR3 is TGTGCCAGCAGCTTGGCAGGGGAAGTCTATGGCTACACCTTC. It encodes CASSLAGEVYGYTF. V gene TRBV5-8 combines with J gene TRBJ1-2; D may be TRBD1 (6 bases). Trimming took 0 bases from V and 4 from J, leaving 10 bases between them. The CDR3 is made up of 14 amino acids. Per germline, CDR1 SGHTS and CDR2 YDEGEE.

Here the CDR3 reads CASHRARSPLHF. CDR3 bases: TGTGCCAGCCACAGGGCCCGTTCACCCCTCCACTTT. This chain uses TRBV12-3 or TRBV12-4 with TRBJ1-6; D possibly corresponds to TRBD1 (6 bases). The CDR3 has 12 residues. V was pared by 8 bases and J by 9 bases, with 11 bases between.

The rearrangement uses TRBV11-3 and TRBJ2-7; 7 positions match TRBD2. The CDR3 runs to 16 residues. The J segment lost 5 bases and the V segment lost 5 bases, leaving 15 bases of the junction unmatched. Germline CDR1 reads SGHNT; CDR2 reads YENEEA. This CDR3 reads CASSLWETGGDDEQYF. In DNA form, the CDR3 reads TGTGCCAGCAGCCTCTGGGAGACGGGGGGAGATGACGAGCAGTACTTC.

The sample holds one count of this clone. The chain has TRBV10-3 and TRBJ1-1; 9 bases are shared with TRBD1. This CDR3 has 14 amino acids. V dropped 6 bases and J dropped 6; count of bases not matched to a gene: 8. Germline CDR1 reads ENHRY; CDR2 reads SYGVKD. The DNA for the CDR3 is TGTGCCATCAGGCCACAGGGGGCTACGGCTGAAGCTTTCTTT. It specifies CAIRPQGATAEAFF.

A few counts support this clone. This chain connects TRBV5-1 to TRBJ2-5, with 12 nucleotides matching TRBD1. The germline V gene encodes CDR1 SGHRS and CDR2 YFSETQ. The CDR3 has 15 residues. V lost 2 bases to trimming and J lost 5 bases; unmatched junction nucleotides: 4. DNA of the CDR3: TGCGCCAGCAGCTTAGGGACAGGGGGCCGGGAGACCCAGTACTTC. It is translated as CASSLGTGGRETQYF. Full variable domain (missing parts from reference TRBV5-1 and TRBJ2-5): KAGVTQTPRYLIKTRGQQVTLSCSPISGHRSVSWYQQTPGQGLQFLFEYFSETQRNKGNFPGRFSGRQFSNSRSEMNVSTLELGDSALYLCASSLGTGGRETQYFGPGTRLLVL.

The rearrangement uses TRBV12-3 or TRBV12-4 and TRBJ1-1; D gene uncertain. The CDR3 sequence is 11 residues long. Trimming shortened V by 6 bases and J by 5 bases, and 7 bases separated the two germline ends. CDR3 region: CASRSETEAFF. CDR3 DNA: TGTGCCAGCAGGAGTGAGACTGAAGCTTTCTTT.